The clone carrying this T cell receptor beta chain was seen a handful of times. What it binds is not known. From the RT-PCR reads, TCRdb called clonotypes with MiXCR, one entry per CDR3 protein. The sample lists roughly 700,000 distinct CDR3 sequences, approximately 13% occurring once. Trimming pared 0 bases from V and 4 bases from J, leaving 12 bases between. Germline V lookup: CDR1 SGHRS, CDR2 YFSETQ. The CDR3 length is 15 residues. The sample originates from a study of response to subunit inactivated influenza vaccine. General observations from the study: Authors suggested each seasonal flu vaccination may recruit only limited numbers of new T cells.

The chain combines TRBV5-1 with TRBJ2-3; no reliable D call. The sequencing used PBMCs from blood, collected 14 to 15 days before vaccination. This TCR derives from a man aged 50 or older who received an inactivated influenza vaccine. This CDR3 is CASSLGPGSADTQYF. The CDR3 DNA is TGCGCCAGCAGCTTGGGTCCAGGATCGGCAGATACGCAGTATTTT.